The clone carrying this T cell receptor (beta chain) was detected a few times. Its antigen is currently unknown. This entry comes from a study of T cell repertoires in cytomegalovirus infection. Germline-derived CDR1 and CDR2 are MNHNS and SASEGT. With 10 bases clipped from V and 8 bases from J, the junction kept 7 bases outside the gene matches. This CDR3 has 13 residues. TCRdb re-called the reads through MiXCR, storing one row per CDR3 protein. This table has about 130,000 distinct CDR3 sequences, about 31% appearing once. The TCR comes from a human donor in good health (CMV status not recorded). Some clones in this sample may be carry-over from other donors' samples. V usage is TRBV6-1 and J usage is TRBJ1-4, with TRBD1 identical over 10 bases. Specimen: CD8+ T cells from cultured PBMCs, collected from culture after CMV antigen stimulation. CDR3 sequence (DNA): TGTGCCACCTTTGGGACAGGGGAAGAAAAACTGTTTTTT. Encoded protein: CATFGTGEEKLFF.